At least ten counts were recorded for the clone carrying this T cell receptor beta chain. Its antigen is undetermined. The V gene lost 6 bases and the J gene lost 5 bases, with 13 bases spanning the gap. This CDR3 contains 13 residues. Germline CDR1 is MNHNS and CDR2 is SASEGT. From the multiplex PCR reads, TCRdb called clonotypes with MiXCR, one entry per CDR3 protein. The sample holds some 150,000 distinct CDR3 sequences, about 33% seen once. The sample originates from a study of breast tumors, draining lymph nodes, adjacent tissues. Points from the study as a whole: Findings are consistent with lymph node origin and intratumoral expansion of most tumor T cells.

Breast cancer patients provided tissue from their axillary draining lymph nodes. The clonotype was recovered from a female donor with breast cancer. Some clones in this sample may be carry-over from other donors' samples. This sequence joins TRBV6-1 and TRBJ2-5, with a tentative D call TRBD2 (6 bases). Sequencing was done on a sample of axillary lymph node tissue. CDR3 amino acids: CASRRRGAETQYF. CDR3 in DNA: TGTGCCAGCAGGCGGAGGGGAGCCGAGACCCAGTACTTC.